This is a list of T cell receptor beta chains from one sample in a study of CD8+CD57+ T cells in acquired aplastic anemia. TCRdb ran MiXCR on the reads and lists one entry per CDR3 protein. Of around 79,000 distinct CDR3 sequences detected, less than 85% appear once; the ten largest clones hold 70% to 90%. The sample comprised sorted CD4+, CD8+, or CD8+CD57+ T cells (not recorded which) from PBMCs. The origin of the receptors is a human donor with aplastic anemia. The CDR3 runs from the conserved cysteine through the conserved F or W. Each record gives: CDR3 protein, V gene, J gene.

cdr3_aa: CASSFNEKLFF
v_call: TRBV11-1
j_call: TRBJ1-4

cdr3_aa: CASSNRPAIGTGELFF
v_call: TRBV5-5
j_call: TRBJ2-2

cdr3_aa: CSSYSGVGEQFF
v_call: TRBV29-1
j_call: TRBJ2-1

cdr3_aa: CATSPSGTGDDQPQHF
v_call: TRBV24-1
j_call: TRBJ1-5

cdr3_aa: CASSSTGGVGNEQFF
v_call: TRBV2
j_call: TRBJ2-1

cdr3_aa: CASSLFRGINSPLHF
v_call: TRBV13
j_call: TRBJ1-6

cdr3_aa: CASSESSVYEQYF
v_call: TRBV10-1
j_call: TRBJ2-7

cdr3_aa: CASSQLPQGSTNEKLFF
v_call: TRBV3-1
j_call: TRBJ1-4

cdr3_aa: CASSESGKNTEAFF
v_call: TRBV25-1
j_call: TRBJ1-1

cdr3_aa: CASSAAGGTTDTQYF
v_call: TRBV9
j_call: TRBJ2-3

cdr3_aa: CASTGTSGGNEQFF
v_call: TRBV9
j_call: TRBJ2-1

cdr3_aa: CASSSSSGVPQHF
v_call: TRBV2
j_call: TRBJ1-5

cdr3_aa: CASSLVAGSNYNEQFF
v_call: TRBV11-2
j_call: TRBJ2-1

cdr3_aa: CASSWTSGTGALSEQYF
v_call: TRBV11-2
j_call: TRBJ2-7

cdr3_aa: CASSLRRSYTF
v_call: TRBV7-2
j_call: TRBJ1-2

cdr3_aa: CATSENRDSPLHF
v_call: TRBV24-1
j_call: TRBJ1-6

cdr3_aa: CASRILGQETQYF
v_call: TRBV6-1
j_call: TRBJ2-5

cdr3_aa: CAWSAGQGYEQYF
v_call: TRBV30
j_call: TRBJ2-7

cdr3_aa: CSVEDRQGVSYGYTF
v_call: TRBV29-1
j_call: TRBJ1-2

cdr3_aa: CAIRRDPGSGDEKLFF
v_call: TRBV10-3
j_call: TRBJ1-4

cdr3_aa: CATSIRQGGETQYF
v_call: TRBV7-9
j_call: TRBJ2-5

cdr3_aa: CASSIAGGNNEQFF
v_call: TRBV19
j_call: TRBJ2-1

cdr3_aa: CSARVTVEAFF
v_call: TRBV20-1
j_call: TRBJ1-1

cdr3_aa: CASSTGGGRTDTQYF
v_call: TRBV7-3
j_call: TRBJ2-3

cdr3_aa: CASRVGQLNTEAFF
v_call: TRBV19
j_call: TRBJ1-1

cdr3_aa: CASSQARGSGDGTDTQYF
v_call: TRBV4-1
j_call: TRBJ2-3

cdr3_aa: CASSLITGGFDEQYF
v_call: TRBV5-6
j_call: TRBJ2-7

cdr3_aa: CATSGTGQNSPLHF
v_call: TRBV24-1
j_call: TRBJ1-6

cdr3_aa: CATSRDGAEAFF
v_call: TRBV15
j_call: TRBJ1-1

cdr3_aa: CSARGYREDALHF
v_call: TRBV20-1
j_call: TRBJ1-6

cdr3_aa: CASSELAGRYEQYF
v_call: TRBV5-4
j_call: TRBJ2-7

cdr3_aa: CASRDIYEAFF
v_call: TRBV19
j_call: TRBJ1-1

cdr3_aa: CATGEQYF
v_call: TRBV24-1
j_call: TRBJ2-7

cdr3_aa: CSASTASGSDEQYF
v_call: TRBV20-1
j_call: TRBJ2-7

cdr3_aa: CSATGSGGNEQFF
v_call: TRBV20-1
j_call: TRBJ2-1

cdr3_aa: CSARTAYEQYF
v_call: TRBV20-1
j_call: TRBJ2-7

cdr3_aa: CASSLAGTSKETQYF
v_call: TRBV7-8
j_call: TRBJ2-5

cdr3_aa: CASSYQGQGADGYTF
v_call: TRBV7-9
j_call: TRBJ1-2

cdr3_aa: CASSSGRVNTEAFF
v_call: TRBV5-1
j_call: TRBJ1-1

cdr3_aa: CSARKSGTGAYEQYF
v_call: TRBV20-1
j_call: TRBJ2-7

cdr3_aa: CASSQVDQGETQYF
v_call: TRBV4-1
j_call: TRBJ2-5

cdr3_aa: CASSHRTGGAETQYF
v_call: TRBV14
j_call: TRBJ2-5

cdr3_aa: CASSQAGTPDQPQHF
v_call: TRBV4-1
j_call: TRBJ1-5

cdr3_aa: CASSPGTNQPQHF
v_call: TRBV2
j_call: TRBJ1-5

cdr3_aa: CASSLVGTGGAFF
v_call: TRBV7-9
j_call: TRBJ1-1

cdr3_aa: CASSIEFASGRLYDTQYF
v_call: TRBV19
j_call: TRBJ2-3

cdr3_aa: CAIRPLAGFEEQYF
v_call: TRBV28
j_call: TRBJ2-7

cdr3_aa: CATSTGQSFTLHF
v_call: TRBV15
j_call: TRBJ1-6

cdr3_aa: CASSVVGANVLTF
v_call: TRBV9
j_call: TRBJ2-6

cdr3_aa: CASTGLTDTQYF
v_call: TRBV19
j_call: TRBJ2-3

cdr3_aa: CASRVGQFSNQPQHF
v_call: TRBV19
j_call: TRBJ1-5

cdr3_aa: CASSVAGWKETQYF
v_call: TRBV7-6
j_call: TRBJ2-5